The 9 T cell receptor beta chains listed next were all sequenced from one sample in a study of T cell responses to AZD1222 COVID-19 vaccine. Method: immunoSEQ multiplex PCR; TCRdb's copy keeps in-frame clones and lacks some. The sample yields some 180,000 clones, 90% to 95% seen once. Sequenced material: peripheral blood, taken 28 days after the second AZD1222 dose. Receptors originate from an adult who received the AZD1222 COVID-19 vaccine.

This clone has a handful of counts. The V and J genes are TRBV30 and TRBJ2-7; TRBD2 matches 8 bases. V dropped 3 bases and J dropped 3; count of bases not matched to a gene: 7. The CDR3 runs 14 residues. Germline-derived CDR1 and CDR2 are GTSNPN and SVGIG (reference sequence). The CDR3, as DNA: TGTGCCTGGAGCCGAAGCGGGAGCTTCTACGAGCAGTACTTC. Translating it yields CAWSRSGSFYEQYF.

The V call is TRBV7-2, the J call TRBJ2-3; the match to TRBD1 covers 8 bases. The CDR3 has 15 amino acids. The V gene end was trimmed by 5 bases and the J gene end by 5 bases; junction bases not matched to a gene: 9. The germline V gene encodes CDR1 SGHTA and CDR2 FQGNSA. The CDR3 DNA sequence: TGTGCCAGCAGCCTAAACCCGGGACAGGTAGATACGCAGTATTTT. Amino acids: CASSLNPGQVDTQYF. Full variable domain (rest looked up from reference TRBV7-2 and TRBJ2-3): GAGVSQSPSNKVTEKGKDVELRCDPISGHTALYWYRQSLGQGLEFLIYFQGNSAPDKSGLPSDRFSAERTGGSVSTLTIQRTQQEDSAVYLCASSLNPGQVDTQYFGPGTRLTVL.

The genes are TRBV12-3 or TRBV12-4 and TRBJ2-1, with unresolved D. V shed 7 bases and J shed 5 bases, with 9 bases lying between them. The length of the CDR3 is 12 residues. Written as DNA, the CDR3 is TGTGCCAGCAAATCCAGAGACAATGAGCAGTTCTTC. This encodes CASKSRDNEQFF.

This chain joins TRBV29-1 and TRBJ2-2; no reliable D call. Germline V gives CDR1 SQVTM, CDR2 ANQGSEA. V gave up 4 bases and J gave up 1 base, with 7 bases separating them. The CDR3 is made up of 13 amino acids. Here the CDR3 reads CSVGHVNTGELFF. CDR3 nucleotide sequence: TGCAGCGTTGGACATGTGAACACCGGGGAGCTGTTTTTT.

This sequence joins TRBV28 and TRBJ1-3; a possible D gene is TRBD1 (5 bases). This CDR3 region has 14 residues. V was shortened by 8 bases and J by 0 bases, with 11 bases between the two germline ends. Looked up from germline, CDR1 is MDHEN and CDR2 is SYDVKM. CDR3 sequence reads: CASLSGGSGNTIYF. Here the CDR3 DNA reads TGTGCCAGCCTGTCCGGGGGCTCTGGAAACACCATATATTTT.

J is TRBJ2-7 and V is TRBV6-5; 12 positions agree with TRBD2. The CDR3 is 15 residues long. V lost 6 bases to trimming and J lost 7 bases; unmatched junction nucleotides: 10. Germline-derived CDR1 and CDR2 are MNHEY and SVGAGI. The CDR3 DNA sequence: TGTGCCAGCAGGGACCGGACTAGCGGGATAGCAGAGCAGTACTTC. As protein: CASRDRTSGIAEQYF.

V gene TRBV5-4 combines with J gene TRBJ2-5; D call uncertain. The V end lost 0 bases, the J end lost 4 bases, and 1 base lay between the germline ends. CDR1 is SGHNT, CDR2 YYREEE, per germline (reference sequence). The CDR3 has 11 residues. Here the CDR3 DNA reads TGTGCCAGCAGCTTGGCAGAGACCCAGTACTTC. This translates into CASSLAETQYF. Drawing the rest from reference TRBV5-4 and TRBJ2-5, the complete variable domain is ETGVTQSPTHLIKTRGQQVTLRCSSQSGHNTVSWYQQALGQGPQFIFQYYREEENGRGNFPPRFSGLQFPNYSSELNVNALELDDSALYLCASSLAETQYFGPGTRLLVL.

This clone was seen a single time. This CDR3 reads CASSPPRGLSNQPQHF. In DNA form, the CDR3 reads TGTGCCAGCAGTCCCCCCCGCGGGTTGAGCAATCAGCCCCAGCATTTT. This rearrangement joins TRBV6-6 to TRBJ1-5; the D is unclear. CDR3 length: 16 residues. CDR1 and CDR2 from the germline V gene are MNHNY and SVGAGI (reference sequence). With 5 bases removed from V and 1 base from J, the gap between germline ends came to 15 bases.

This clone has only a few counts. The chain has TRBV19 and TRBJ1-3; D is unresolved. This CDR3 region has 13 residues. Germline lookup yields CDR1 LNHDA and CDR2 SQIVND (reference sequence). Trimming shortened V by 6 bases and J by 0 bases, and 6 bases separated the two germline ends. DNA for the CDR3: TGTGCCAGTAGATTATACTCTGGAAACACCATATATTTT. It yields the protein CASRLYSGNTIYF.